The rows below give T cell receptor beta chains drawn from one sample of a study of OX40 agonist ivuxolimab in advanced cancers. The method was immunoSEQ multiplex PCR; TCRdb's version includes in-frame clones alone and lacks a portion of them. The repertoire consists of fewer than 95,000 clones, with approximately 90% occurring once and the leading ten covering less than 8%. The sample was CD4+ or CD8+ T cells sorted from blood, taken in a trial of the OX40 agonist ivuxolimab. The receptors shown here come from an adult with an advanced solid tumor such as melanoma, head and neck, liver or kidney cancer. The CDR3 runs from the conserved cysteine through the conserved F or W. A D gene is named only where the DNA matches it firmly. Expanded clones are given a class, and other clones once, few, many or no size at all.

CDR3nt,CDR3aa,d_gene,v_gene,abundance,j_gene
TGTGCCAGCAGCGTAGGAGGATCTAAAGAGACCCAGTACTTC,CASSVGGSKETQYF,-,TRBV9,-,TRBJ2-5
TGTGCCAGCTCACCACCGGTGACAGGGGGCTCGAATGAGCAGTTCTTC,CASSPPVTGGSNEQFF,TRBD1,TRBV18,-,TRBJ2-1
TGTGCCAGCAGCTTAGGGTCCTACAATGAGCAGTTCTTC,CASSLGSYNEQFF,-,TRBV7-9,once,TRBJ2-1
TGTGCCAGCAGCTACCCGGGACTAGCGGGCGATAATGAGCAGTTCTTC,CASSYPGLAGDNEQFF,TRBD2,TRBV7-9,once,TRBJ2-1
TGTGCCAGCAGTGTCCCGGGGGCCGACAAGCATGGCTACACCTTC,CASSVPGADKHGYTF,-,TRBV2,-,TRBJ1-2
TGTGCCAGCAGCAAGGGCTGGACAGAGACCCAGTACTTC,CASSKGWTETQYF,-,TRBV27,once,TRBJ2-5
TGTGCCAGCAGCCATAGGTCAGGACCTCGACATGAGCAGTTCTTC,CASSHRSGPRHEQFF,-,TRBV7-9,-,TRBJ2-1
TGTGCCAGCAGTTACCTGGGGTCTGAAGCTTTCTTT,CASSYLGSEAFF,-,TRBV6-5,-,TRBJ1-1
TGTGCCAGCGAAGGTAGCTCCTACGAGCAGTACTTC,CASEGSSYEQYF,-,TRBV6-5,-,TRBJ2-7
TGCGCCAGCTACAGGGGGGGGTCAGATACGCAGTATTTT,CASYRGGSDTQYF,-,TRBV5-1,-,TRBJ2-3